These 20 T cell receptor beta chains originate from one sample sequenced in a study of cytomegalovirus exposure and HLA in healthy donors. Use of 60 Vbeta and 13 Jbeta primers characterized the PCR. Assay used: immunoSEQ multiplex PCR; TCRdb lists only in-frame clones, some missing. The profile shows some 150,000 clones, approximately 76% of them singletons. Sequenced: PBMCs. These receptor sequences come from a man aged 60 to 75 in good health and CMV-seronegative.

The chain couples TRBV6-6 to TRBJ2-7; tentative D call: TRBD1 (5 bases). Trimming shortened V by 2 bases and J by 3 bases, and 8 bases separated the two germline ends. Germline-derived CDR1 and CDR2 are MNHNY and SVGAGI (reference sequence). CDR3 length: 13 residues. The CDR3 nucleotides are TGTGCCAGCAGTTACCCGGACATCTACGAGCAGTACTTC. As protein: CASSYPDIYEQYF.

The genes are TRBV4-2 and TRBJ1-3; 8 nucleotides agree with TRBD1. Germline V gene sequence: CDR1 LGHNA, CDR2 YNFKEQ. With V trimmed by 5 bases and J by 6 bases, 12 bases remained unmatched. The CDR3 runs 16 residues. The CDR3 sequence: CASSDDRGRHKNTIYF. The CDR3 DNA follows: TGTGCCAGCAGCGATGACAGGGGCCGTCATAAAAACACCATATATTTT.

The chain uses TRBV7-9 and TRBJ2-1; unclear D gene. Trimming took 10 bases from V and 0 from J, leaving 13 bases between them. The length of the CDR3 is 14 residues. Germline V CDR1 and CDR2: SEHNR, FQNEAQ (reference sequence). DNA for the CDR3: TGTGCCAAGCGCCCAGTTTACTCCTACAATGAGCAGTTCTTC. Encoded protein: CAKRPVYSYNEQFF.

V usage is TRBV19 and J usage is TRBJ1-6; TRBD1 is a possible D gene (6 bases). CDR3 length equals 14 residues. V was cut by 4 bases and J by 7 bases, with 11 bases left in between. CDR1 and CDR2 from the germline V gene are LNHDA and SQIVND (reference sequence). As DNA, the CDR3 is TGTGCCAGTAGTACAGGGGATCGGAATTCACCCCTCCACTTT. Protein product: CASSTGDRNSPLHF.

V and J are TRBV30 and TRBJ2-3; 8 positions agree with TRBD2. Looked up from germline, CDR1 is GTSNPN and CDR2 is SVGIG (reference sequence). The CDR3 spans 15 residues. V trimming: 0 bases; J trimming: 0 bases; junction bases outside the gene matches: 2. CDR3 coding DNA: TGTGCCTGGAGTGTACTAGCGGTGAGCACAGATACGCAGTATTTT. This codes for CAWSVLAVSTDTQYF. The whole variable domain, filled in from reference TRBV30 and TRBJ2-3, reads SQTIHQWPATLVQPVGSPLSLECTVEGTSNPNLYWYRQAAGRGLQLLFYSVGIGQISSEVPQNLSASRPQDRQFILSSKKLLLSDSGFYLCAWSVLAVSTDTQYFGPGTRLTVL.

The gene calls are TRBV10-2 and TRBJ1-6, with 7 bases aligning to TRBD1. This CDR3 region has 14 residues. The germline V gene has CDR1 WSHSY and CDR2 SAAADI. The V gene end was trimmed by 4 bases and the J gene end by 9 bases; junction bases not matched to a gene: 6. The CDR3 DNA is TGCGCCAGCAGTGGGGGACAGTCGGGTTCACCCCTCCACTTT. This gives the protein CASSGGQSGSPLHF.

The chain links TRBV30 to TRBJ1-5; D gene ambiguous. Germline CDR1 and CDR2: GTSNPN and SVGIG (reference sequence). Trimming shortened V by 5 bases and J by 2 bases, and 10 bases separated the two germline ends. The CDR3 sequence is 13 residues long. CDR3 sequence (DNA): TGTGCCTGGGCAACTTCGGGCAATCAGCCCCAGCATTTT. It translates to CAWATSGNQPQHF.

CDR3 DNA: TGTGCCAGCAGGAGTACTAGCACAGATACGCAGTATTTT. Amino acid sequence: CASRSTSTDTQYF. The chain has TRBV27 and TRBJ2-3; D gene ambiguous. V was cut by 6 bases and J by 0 bases, with 7 bases left in between. Per germline, CDR1 MNHEY and CDR2 SMNVEV (reference sequence). The CDR3 spans 13 residues.

The CDR3 sequence is CASSLVGPGNTIYF. DNA for the CDR3: TGTGCCAGCAGCTTGGTGGGGCCTGGAAACACCATATATTTT. V and J are TRBV5-4 and TRBJ1-3; D is perhaps TRBD1 (5 bases). The CDR3 runs to 14 residues. Between the trimmed V and J ends, which lost 0 bases and 2 bases, there was a span of 6 bases. Germline V CDR1 and CDR2: SGHNT, YYREEE (reference sequence).

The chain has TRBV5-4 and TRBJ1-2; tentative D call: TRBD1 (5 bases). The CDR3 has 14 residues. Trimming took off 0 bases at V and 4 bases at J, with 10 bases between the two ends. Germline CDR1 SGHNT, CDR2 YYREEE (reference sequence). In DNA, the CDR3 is TGTGCCAGCAGCTTGGTATCAGGGCCCTATGGCTACACCTTC. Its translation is CASSLVSGPYGYTF.

CDR3 sequence (DNA): TGTGCCAGCAGTTTAGGGGGACAGGGGGCGAGGGAGCAGTACTTC. This translates into CASSLGGQGAREQYF. The V gene is TRBV28, the J gene TRBJ2-7; TRBD1 matches 12 bases. The junction had 6 bases not matched to a gene; V was cut back by 2 bases and J by 7 bases. Germline CDR1 and CDR2: MDHEN and SYDVKM. The CDR3 spans 15 residues.

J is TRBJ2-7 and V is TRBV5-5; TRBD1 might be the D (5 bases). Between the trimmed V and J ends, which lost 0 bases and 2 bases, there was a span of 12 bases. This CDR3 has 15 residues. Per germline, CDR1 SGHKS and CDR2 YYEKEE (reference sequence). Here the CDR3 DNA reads TGTGCCAGCAGCTTGGCGGCAGGGAACCCCTACGAGCAGTACTTC. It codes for CASSLAAGNPYEQYF.

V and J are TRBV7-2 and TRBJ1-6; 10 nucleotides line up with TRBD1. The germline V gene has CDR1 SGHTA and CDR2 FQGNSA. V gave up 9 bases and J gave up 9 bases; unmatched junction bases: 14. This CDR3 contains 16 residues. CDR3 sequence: CASKTGGDLGASPLHF. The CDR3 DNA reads TGTGCCAGTAAGACAGGGGGCGACCTCGGGGCTTCACCCCTCCACTTT.

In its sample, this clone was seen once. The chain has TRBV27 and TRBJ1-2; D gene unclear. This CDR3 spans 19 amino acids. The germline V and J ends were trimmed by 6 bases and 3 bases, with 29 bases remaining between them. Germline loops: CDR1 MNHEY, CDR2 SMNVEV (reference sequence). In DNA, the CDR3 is TGTGCCAGCAGCCCTTCACGCCGAGGGTTTAGGGTAAACTACTATGGCTACACCTTC. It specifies CASSPSRRGFRVNYYGYTF.

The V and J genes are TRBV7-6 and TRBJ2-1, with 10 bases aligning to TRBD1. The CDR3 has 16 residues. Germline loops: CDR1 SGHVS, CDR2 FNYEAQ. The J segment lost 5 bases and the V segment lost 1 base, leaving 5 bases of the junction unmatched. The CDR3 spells CASSLGGQGKDNEQFF. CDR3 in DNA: TGTGCCAGCAGCTTAGGGGGACAGGGGAAAGACAATGAGCAGTTCTTC. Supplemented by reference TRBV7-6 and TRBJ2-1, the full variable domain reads GAGVSQSPRYKVTKRGQDVALRCDPISGHVSLYWYRQALGQGPEFLTYFNYEAQQDKSGLPNDRFSAERPEGSISTLTIQRTEQRDSAMYRCASSLGGQGKDNEQFFGPGTRLTVL.

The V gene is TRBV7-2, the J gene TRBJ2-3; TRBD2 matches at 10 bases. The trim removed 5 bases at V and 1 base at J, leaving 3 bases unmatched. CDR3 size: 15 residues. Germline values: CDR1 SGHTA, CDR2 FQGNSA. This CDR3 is CASSLLAGGTDTQYF. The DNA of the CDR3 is TGTGCCAGCAGCCTTCTAGCGGGGGGCACAGATACGCAGTATTTT.

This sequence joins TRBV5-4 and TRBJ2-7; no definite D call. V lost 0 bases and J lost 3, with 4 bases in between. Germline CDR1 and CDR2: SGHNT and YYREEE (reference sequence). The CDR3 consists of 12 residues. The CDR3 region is CASSLGHYEQYF. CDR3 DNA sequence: TGTGCCAGCAGCTTGGGTCACTACGAGCAGTACTTC.

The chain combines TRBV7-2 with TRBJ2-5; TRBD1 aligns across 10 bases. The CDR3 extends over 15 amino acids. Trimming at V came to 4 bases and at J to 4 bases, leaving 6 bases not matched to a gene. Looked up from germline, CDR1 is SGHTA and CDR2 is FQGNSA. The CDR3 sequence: CASSSYGQGGETQYF. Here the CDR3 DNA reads TGTGCCAGCAGCTCCTATGGACAGGGGGGAGAGACCCAGTACTTC.

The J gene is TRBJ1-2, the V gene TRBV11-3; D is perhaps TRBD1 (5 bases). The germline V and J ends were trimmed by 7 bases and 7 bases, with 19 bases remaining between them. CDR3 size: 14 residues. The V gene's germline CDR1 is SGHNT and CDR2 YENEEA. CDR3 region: CASTHYRSRGGYTF. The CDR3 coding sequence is TGTGCCAGCACCCATTACAGGTCTAGGGGTGGCTACACCTTC.

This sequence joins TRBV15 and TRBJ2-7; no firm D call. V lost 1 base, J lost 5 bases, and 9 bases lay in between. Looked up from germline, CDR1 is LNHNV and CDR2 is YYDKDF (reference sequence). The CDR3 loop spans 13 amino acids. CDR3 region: CATSRVLGNEQYF. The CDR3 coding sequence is TGTGCCACCAGCAGAGTCCTGGGCAACGAGCAGTACTTC.